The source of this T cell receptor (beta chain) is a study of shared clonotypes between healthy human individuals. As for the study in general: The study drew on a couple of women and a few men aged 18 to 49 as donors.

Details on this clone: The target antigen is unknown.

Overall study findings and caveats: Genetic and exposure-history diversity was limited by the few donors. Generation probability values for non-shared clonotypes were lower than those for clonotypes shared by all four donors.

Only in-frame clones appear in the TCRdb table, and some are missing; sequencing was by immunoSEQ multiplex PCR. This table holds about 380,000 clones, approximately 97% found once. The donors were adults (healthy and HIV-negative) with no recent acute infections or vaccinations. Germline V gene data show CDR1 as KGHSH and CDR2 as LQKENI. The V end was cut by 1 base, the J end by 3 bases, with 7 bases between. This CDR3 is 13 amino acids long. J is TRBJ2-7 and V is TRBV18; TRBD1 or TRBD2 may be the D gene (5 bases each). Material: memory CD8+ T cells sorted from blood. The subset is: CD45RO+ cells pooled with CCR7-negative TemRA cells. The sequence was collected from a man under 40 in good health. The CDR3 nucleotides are TGTGCCAGCTCACCACGGGACGGCTACGAGCAGTACTTC. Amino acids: CASSPRDGYEQYF. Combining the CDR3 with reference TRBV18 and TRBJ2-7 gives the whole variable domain NAGVMQNPRHLVRRRGQEARLRCSPMKGHSHVYWYRQLPEEGLKFMVYLQKENIIDESGMPKERFSAEFPKEGPSILRIQQVVRGDSAAYFCASSPRDGYEQYFGPGTRLTVT.